A single sample gave rise to the 7 T cell receptor beta chains below, sequenced in a study of response to subunit inactivated influenza vaccine. TCRdb re-derived calls from the RT-PCR reads in MiXCR, one entry per CDR3 protein. The sample has about 310,000 distinct CDR3 sequences; roughly 22% are singletons. The sample in question was PBMCs from blood, obtained less than 22 months after vaccination. Receptor source: a man aged 45 to 70 who received an inactivated influenza vaccine.

The gene calls are TRBV4-3 and TRBJ2-6; no definite D call. This CDR3 has 15 amino acids. The germline CDR1 and CDR2 sequences are LGHNA and YSLEER. Trimming shortened V by 1 base and J by 0 bases, and 4 bases separated the two germline ends. In DNA form, the CDR3 reads TGCGCCAGCAGCCAAGGCCACTCTGGGGCCAACGTCCTGACTTTC. The encoded protein is CASSQGHSGANVLTF.

This clonotype has a count of ten or more. The J gene is TRBJ1-1, the V gene TRBV29-1, with 10 bases aligning to TRBD1. V dropped 4 bases and J dropped 5; count of bases not matched to a gene: 4. Germline assignment: CDR1 SQVTM and CDR2 ANQGSEA. This CDR3 is built from 13 residues. The CDR3 DNA reads as TGCAGCGTTGGACAGGGGGCGCGAACTGAAGCTTTCTTT. Protein sequence: CSVGQGARTEAFF.

This sequence joins TRBV7-2 and TRBJ1-4; D unresolved. V lost 5 bases to trimming and J lost 4 bases, with 14 bases between them. CDR1 is SGHTA and CDR2 is FQGNSA in the germline V gene. This CDR3 has 15 amino acids. The CDR3 region is CASSPRREFNEKLFF. CDR3 coding DNA: TGTGCCAGCAGCCCCAGACGGGAGTTTAATGAAAAACTGTTTTTT.

This rearrangement joins TRBV18 to TRBJ2-1; 8 nucleotides match TRBD1. The germline gives CDR1 KGHSH, CDR2 LQKENI. The V gene end was trimmed by 4 bases and the J gene end by 8 bases; junction bases not matched to a gene: 7. The CDR3 is 14 residues long. This CDR3 is CASSLRQGMDEQFF. The DNA for the CDR3 is TGTGCCAGCTCACTCCGACAGGGGATGGATGAGCAGTTCTTC.

The chain is built from TRBV29-1 and TRBJ2-3; possibly TRBD1 for D (5 bases). The CDR3 covers 13 residues. Trimming took off 5 bases at V and 4 bases at J, with 13 bases between the two ends. Germline lookup yields CDR1 SQVTM and CDR2 ANQGSEA. CDR3 loop: CSVFAGASDTQYF. The CDR3 region has the DNA TGCAGCGTTTTTGCTGGGGCGTCAGATACGCAGTATTTT.

V is TRBV5-1 and J is TRBJ2-2; D might be TRBD2 (5 bases). Germline V gives CDR1 SGHRS, CDR2 YFSETQ. V was pared by 4 bases and J by 4 bases, with 14 bases between. The CDR3 loop spans 15 amino acids. The CDR3 here is CASSPGGLSTGELFF. CDR3 bases: TGCGCCAGCAGCCCGGGTGGACTCAGCACCGGGGAGCTGTTTTTT.

This clonotype was counted a few times. The chain combines TRBV12-3 or TRBV12-4 with TRBJ1-5; TRBD1 matches at 7 bases. J was trimmed by 4 bases and V by 7 bases; bases with no gene match: 7. This CDR3 is 14 amino acids long. The chain's CDR3 is CASTGTAGNQPQHF. DNA of the CDR3: TGTGCCAGCACTGGGACAGCGGGGAATCAGCCCCAGCATTTT.